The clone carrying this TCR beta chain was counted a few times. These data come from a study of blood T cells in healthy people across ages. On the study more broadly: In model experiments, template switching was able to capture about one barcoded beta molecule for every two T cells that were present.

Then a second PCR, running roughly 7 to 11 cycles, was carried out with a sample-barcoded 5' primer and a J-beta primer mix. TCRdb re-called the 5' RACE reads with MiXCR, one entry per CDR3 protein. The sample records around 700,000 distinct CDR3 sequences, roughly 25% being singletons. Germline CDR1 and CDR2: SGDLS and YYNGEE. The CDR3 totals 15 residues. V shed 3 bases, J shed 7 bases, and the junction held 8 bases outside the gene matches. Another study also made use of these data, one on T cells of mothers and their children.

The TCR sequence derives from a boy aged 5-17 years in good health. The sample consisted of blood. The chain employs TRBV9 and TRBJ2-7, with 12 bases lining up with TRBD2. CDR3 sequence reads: CASSARLAGEGEQYF. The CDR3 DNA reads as TGTGCCAGCAGCGCACGACTAGCGGGAGAGGGGGAGCAGTACTTC.